This T cell receptor beta chain derives from a study of T cell repertoires in cytomegalovirus infection. TCRdb re-analysed the reads in MiXCR, keeping a single row per CDR3 protein. The sample shows about 55,000 distinct CDR3 sequences, over 15% of them seen only once. J lost 5 bases, V lost 4 bases, and 12 bases had no gene match. This CDR3 has 16 residues. Germline values: CDR1 SGHTA, CDR2 FQGNSA. Comment on this clonotype: No antigen is known for it.

Notes on the study in general: Ex vivo responses were dominated by HLA-C-restricted CMV-specific TCR beta clonotypes.

V is TRBV7-2 and J is TRBJ2-5; 8 bases match TRBD1. Sequencing was performed on CD8+ T cells from cultured PBMCs, taken from culture after CMV antigen stimulation. The TCR comes from a human donor in good health (CMV status not recorded). Some clones in this sample may be carry-over from other donors' samples. This chain's CDR3 is CASSSLGQGLVETQYF. For the CDR3, the DNA is TGTGCCAGCAGCTCCCTTGGACAGGGTCTTGTGGAGACCCAGTACTTC.